This is a list of T cell receptor beta chains from one sample in a study of naive and memory T cell subsets. TCRdb re-derived calls from the UMI-ligation and nested PCR reads in MiXCR, one entry per CDR3 protein. Of approximately 82,000 distinct CDR3 sequences detected, roughly 7.3% appear once; the ten largest clones hold roughly 1.5%. The sequenced sample was central memory CD4+ T cells from blood. The source of these receptors is a human donor in good health. CDR3s include the opening cysteine and the closing phenylalanine or tryptophan. A D gene is named only where the DNA matches it firmly. Expanded clones are given a class, and other clones once, few, many or no size at all.

TRBV6-5	TRBJ2-7	TRBD2	many	CASTKREGYEQYF	TGTGCCAGCACGAAGCGGGAGGGCTACGAGCAGTACTTC
TRBV12-3/TRBV12-4	TRBJ2-5	.	.	CASSLPLIQETQYF	TGTGCCAGCAGTCTCCCTTTGATTCAAGAGACCCAGTACTTC
TRBV14	TRBJ1-1	.	many	CASSVQGYTEAFF	TGTGCCAGCAGCGTACAGGGTTACACTGAAGCTTTCTTT
TRBV24-1	TRBJ2-1	.	many	CATSDFASNNEQFF	TGTGCCACCAGTGATTTCGCCAGCAACAATGAGCAGTTCTTC
TRBV7-2	TRBJ1-5	.	many	CASSLGFNQPQHF	TGTGCCAGCAGCTTAGGGTTCAATCAGCCCCAGCATTTT
TRBV7-2	TRBJ2-3	.	.	CASSLWAPGLTDTQYF	TGTGCCAGCAGCTTATGGGCCCCCGGATTAACAGATACGCAGTATTTT
TRBV7-2	TRBJ2-1	TRBD1	few	CASSVQSGTGSNEQFF	TGTGCCAGCAGCGTCCAATCCGGGACAGGTTCCAATGAGCAGTTCTTC
TRBV29-1	TRBJ2-5	TRBD1	.	CSVTRGETQYF	TGCAGCGTTACCAGGGGGGAGACCCAGTACTTC
TRBV12-3/TRBV12-4	TRBJ2-7	TRBD1	.	CASRPTGGIYEQYF	TGTGCCAGCAGGCCGACAGGGGGCATTTACGAGCAGTACTTC
TRBV18	TRBJ2-6	TRBD1	many	CASSPRTGHPGANVLTF	TGTGCCAGCTCACCCCGGACAGGACACCCTGGGGCCAACGTCCTGACTTTC
TRBV18	TRBJ2-5	TRBD1	few	CASSRDPGGQETQYF	TGTGCCAGCTCCCGCGACCCAGGGGGTCAAGAGACCCAGTACTTC
TRBV15	TRBJ2-7	.	.	CATSRVGSHEQYF	TGTGCCACCAGCAGAGTGGGGTCCCACGAGCAGTACTTC
TRBV20-1	TRBJ2-6	TRBD2	.	CSAIRGTREGGANVLTF	TGCAGTGCTATCAGGGGTACCCGGGAGGGGGGGGCCAACGTCCTGACTTTC
TRBV18	TRBJ2-3	.	.	CASSPGSSETQYF	TGTGCCAGCTCACCGGGGTCAAGCGAAACGCAGTATTTT
TRBV4-2	TRBJ2-5	TRBD2	few	CASSQVSSGTGETQYF	TGTGCCAGCAGCCAAGTATCTAGCGGGACGGGAGAGACCCAGTACTTC
TRBV20-1	TRBJ2-2	TRBD1	many	CSATRTGVGELFF	TGCAGTGCTACCCGGACAGGGGTCGGGGAGCTGTTTTTT
TRBV6-2/TRBV6-3	TRBJ1-1	.	.	CASSTMGQNTEAFF	TGTGCCAGCAGTACTATGGGACAGAACACTGAAGCTTTCTTT
TRBV3-1	TRBJ2-4	.	.	CASGSAYNIQYF	TGTGCCAGCGGCTCAGCTTATAACATTCAGTACTTC
TRBV12-3/TRBV12-4	TRBJ2-3	TRBD2	.	CASSTSGRATDTQYF	TGTGCCAGCAGTACTAGCGGGAGGGCCACAGATACGCAGTATTTT
TRBV5-6	TRBJ1-2	TRBD1	many	CASSWMGRGDGYTF	TGTGCCAGCAGCTGGATGGGCAGGGGGGATGGCTACACCTTC
TRBV6-2/TRBV6-3	TRBJ1-5	TRBD1	many	CASSWTGNNQPQHF	TGTGCCAGCAGTTGGACAGGGAACAATCAGCCCCAGCATTTT
TRBV11-2	TRBJ2-3	TRBD2	medium-sized	CASSRTSGTDTQYF	TGTGCCAGCAGCCGGACTAGCGGGACAGATACGCAGTATTTT
TRBV5-6	TRBJ2-3	.	many	CASSFRPLPQPGTDTQYF	TGTGCCAGCAGCTTCCGACCCTTACCTCAGCCCGGCACAGATACGCAGTATTTT
TRBV6-2/TRBV6-3	TRBJ2-2	TRBD1	few	CASTGQGAYLWKTGELFF	TGTGCCAGCACAGGACAGGGGGCTTATTTGTGGAAAACCGGGGAGCTGTTTTTT
TRBV28	TRBJ2-5	.	many	CASATAGRKQETQYF	TGTGCCAGCGCGACTGCGGGGAGAAAGCAAGAGACCCAGTACTTC
TRBV20-1	TRBJ2-4	TRBD2	.	CSAGSGRTSKNIQYF	TGCAGTGCTGGTAGCGGGAGGACGTCCAAAAACATTCAGTACTTC
TRBV5-1	TRBJ1-5	.	.	CAGMAPSTWNGQPQHF	TGCGCCGGTATGGCCCCCTCCACCTGGAATGGTCAGCCCCAGCATTTT
TRBV20-1	TRBJ1-5	.	many	CSAREATKPQHF	TGCAGTGCTAGGGAAGCAACTAAGCCCCAGCATTTT
TRBV2	TRBJ2-5	.	.	CASSAGTQETQYF	TGTGCCAGCAGTGCAGGGACCCAAGAGACCCAGTACTTC
TRBV5-5	TRBJ1-1	.	.	CASSSFGVSNTEAFF	TGTGCCAGCAGCTCGTTTGGAGTATCGAACACTGAAGCTTTCTTT
TRBV4-2	TRBJ2-1	.	.	CASSQTSGTYNEQFF	TGTGCCAGCAGCCAAACCAGCGGAACCTACAATGAGCAGTTCTTC
TRBV18	TRBJ1-2	.	.	CASSPRTEYGYTF	TGTGCCAGCTCACCTAGGACAGAGTATGGCTACACCTTC
TRBV25-1	TRBJ1-4	.	few	CASSVPGPRHPAFATNEKLFF	TGTGCCAGCAGTGTCCCAGGGCCCCGCCATCCCGCCTTTGCAACTAATGAAAAACTGTTTTTT
TRBV5-6	TRBJ2-1	TRBD1	few	CASSLDDRGRDEQFF	TGTGCCAGCAGCTTAGACGACAGGGGTCGGGATGAGCAGTTCTTC
TRBV20-1	TRBJ2-7	.	many	CSTAGTQHQGEQYF	TGCAGTACGGCAGGGACACAACACCAAGGCGAGCAGTACTTC
TRBV20-1	TRBJ2-6	.	few	CSARPLAGANVLTF	TGCAGTGCTAGACCGCTTGCAGGGGCCAACGTCCTGACTTTC
TRBV7-2	TRBJ1-1	TRBD1	many	CASSPQGAPIKTEAFF	TGTGCCAGCAGTCCACAGGGGGCTCCTATAAAGACTGAAGCTTTCTTT
TRBV12-3/TRBV12-4	TRBJ1-2	TRBD1	many	CASSQHRGGREDYGYTF	TGTGCCAGCAGTCAACACAGGGGTGGAAGGGAAGACTATGGCTACACCTTC
TRBV20-1	TRBJ2-1	TRBD2	.	CSARVGGRKRDNEQFF	TGCAGTGCTAGAGTAGGCGGGAGAAAGCGGGACAATGAGCAGTTCTTC
TRBV5-1	TRBJ1-1	.	many	CASRSGDADTEAFF	TGCGCCAGCAGGTCAGGGGATGCCGACACTGAAGCTTTCTTT
TRBV20-1	TRBJ2-5	TRBD2	many	CSASTPASGQETQYF	TGCAGTGCTAGTACCCCGGCTAGCGGCCAAGAGACCCAGTACTTC
TRBV12-3/TRBV12-4	TRBJ2-5	.	few	CASSLRQQETQYF	TGTGCCAGCAGTTTAAGACAGCAAGAGACCCAGTACTTC
TRBV6-5	TRBJ1-5	.	many	CASSVGPNQPQHF	TGTGCCAGCAGTGTTGGGCCCAATCAGCCCCAGCATTTT
TRBV28	TRBJ2-7	.	few	CASSLLGSRLYF	TGTGCCAGCAGTTTATTGGGGTCTCGCCTCTACTTC
TRBV2	TRBJ1-5	.	.	CASSEEGDQPQHF	TGTGCCAGCAGTGAAGAAGGAGATCAGCCCCAGCATTTT
TRBV18	TRBJ2-6	.	many	CASSLEFSGANVLTF	TGTGCCAGCTCACTTGAATTTTCTGGGGCCAACGTCCTGACTTTC
TRBV20-1	TRBJ2-1	TRBD2	many	CSASGGAGSSYNEQFF	TGCAGTGCTAGCGGGGGGGCCGGGAGCTCCTACAATGAGCAGTTCTTC
TRBV28	TRBJ2-5	TRBD2	few	CASSLTGGGQETQYF	TGTGCCAGCAGTTTAACGGGGGGGGGTCAAGAGACCCAGTACTTC
TRBV28	TRBJ2-4	TRBD2	.	CASSIRLMSSGIQYF	TGTGCCAGCAGCATCCGACTCATGTCTAGCGGCATTCAGTACTTC
TRBV27	TRBJ2-1	.	few	CASSKYNEQFF	TGTGCCAGCAGTAAGTACAATGAGCAGTTCTTC
TRBV7-2	TRBJ2-1	TRBD1	few	CASRGPGTGSNEQFF	TGTGCCAGCAGGGGACCCGGGACAGGGAGCAATGAGCAGTTCTTC
TRBV10-3	TRBJ2-3	.	many	CAISESNAGDTQYF	TGTGCCATCAGTGAGTCGAACGCCGGAGATACGCAGTATTTT
TRBV6-2/TRBV6-3	TRBJ1-6	.	medium-sized	CASSWGYSPLHF	TGTGCCAGCAGTTGGGGATATTCACCCCTCCACTTT
TRBV9	TRBJ2-2	TRBD1	.	CASSTRQGALGGELFF	TGTGCCAGCAGCACCCGACAGGGGGCTCTTGGCGGGGAGCTGTTTTTT